A single sample gave rise to the 5 T cell receptor beta chains below, sequenced in a study of T-cell reconstitution after alpha-beta-depleted transplantation in children. Regarding the study as a whole: Hyperexpanded clones declined; after one year, newly produced T cells mostly supplied diversity.

Library preparation (for TCRbeta) was performed with unique molecular identifiers. TCRdb used MiXCR to reprocess the PCR reads, holding one entry per CDR3 protein. The sample consists of fewer than 350,000 distinct CDR3 sequences, just over 7.5% of them appearing once. These receptors are not linked to any known antigen. Sequenced material: peripheral blood, taken 360 days after TCRalphabeta/CD19-depleted stem cell transplant. These receptors all stem from a female patient younger than 10 who had a stem cell transplant for Fanconi anemia, so the T cells may come from the graft donor.

This clonotype was counted only a few times. This chain joins TRBV5-6 and TRBJ2-5; D may be TRBD2 (6 bases). V was pared by 0 bases and J by 5 bases, with 17 bases between. The CDR3 contains 16 residues. Per germline, CDR1 SGHDT and CDR2 YYEEEE. The CDR3 region has the DNA TGTGCCAGCAGCTTGGTGGGGCGGGAAGGACGGGAGACCCAGTACTTC. The encoded protein is CASSLVGREGRETQYF. The whole variable domain, filled in from reference TRBV5-6 and TRBJ2-5, reads DAGVTQSPTHLIKTRGQQVTLRCSPKSGHDTVSWYQQALGQGPQFIFQYYEEEERQRGNFPDRFSGHQFPNYSSELNVNALLLGDSALYLCASSLVGREGRETQYFGPGTRLLVL.

This clonotype was seen only a few times. This rearrangement joins TRBV3-1 to TRBJ1-2; D gene uncertain. The V gene's germline CDR1 is LGHDT and CDR2 YNNKEL (reference sequence). The CDR3 consists of 12 residues. V was pared by 8 bases and J by 3 bases, with 10 bases between. As DNA, the CDR3 is TGTGCCAGCTCGAAGGAGGACTATGGCTACACCTTC. Amino acid sequence: CASSKEDYGYTF.

The sample holds many counts of this clonotype. The J gene is TRBJ2-5, the V gene TRBV5-1; a weak D match, TRBD1 (5 bases). Germline values: CDR1 SGHRS, CDR2 YFSETQ. V lost 2 bases, J lost 1 base, and 9 bases lay in between. The CDR3 has 14 amino acids. CDR3 DNA: TGCGCCAGCAGCTTACAGGACCCCCAAGAGACCCAGTACTTC. The encoded protein is CASSLQDPQETQYF.

A few counts support this clonotype. The chain couples TRBV6-2 or TRBV6-3 to TRBJ2-7, with D perhaps assigned TRBD1 or TRBD2 (5 bases each). V was shortened by 5 bases and J by 2 bases, with 13 bases between the two germline ends. The CDR3 is 14 residues long. Germline loops: CDR1 MNHEY, CDR2 SVGEGT. This chain's CDR3 is CASSNPGPTYEQYV. For the CDR3, the DNA is TGTGCCAGCAGTAACCCGGGACCGACCTACGAGCAGTACGTC.

This clonotype appeared many times. This chain links TRBV29-1 with TRBJ2-6; D might be TRBD1 or TRBD2, each matching 5 bases. Germline assignment: CDR1 SQVTM and CDR2 ANQGSEA. The CDR3 extends over 16 amino acids. Between the trimmed V and J ends, which lost 7 bases and 0 bases, there was a span of 16 bases. CDR3 residues: CSALGAQISGANVLTF. The CDR3 coding sequence is TGCAGCGCACTAGGGGCCCAAATCTCTGGGGCCAACGTCCTGACTTTC. Supplemented by reference TRBV29-1 and TRBJ2-6, the full variable domain reads SAVISQKPSRDICQRGTSLTIQCQVDSQVTMMFWYRQQPGQSLTLIATANQGSEATYESGFVIDKFPISRPNLTFSTLTVSNMSPEDSSIYLCSALGAQISGANVLTFGAGSRLTVL.